Listed here is a single T cell receptor beta chain. Blood was drawn once per donor, and each sample measured 2 to 2.5 ml. The unique tags termed UMIs, each holding a 6-nucleotide sample barcode, were added by means of template switching. With about 17 and 10 cycles respectively, two nested PCRs were carried out on TCRalpha and TCRbeta cDNA. No DNA is given; TCRdb re-called the 5' RACE reads and lists each CDR3 protein once. This listing includes approximately 400,000 distinct CDR3 sequences. Germline V CDR1 and CDR2: DFQATT, SNEGSKA (reference sequence). This CDR3 is 12 amino acids long. The sample comes from a study of monozygotic twins with inflammatory bowel disease.

The rearrangement joins TRBV20-1 to TRBJ2-3. The source of this sequence is a human donor with ulcerative colitis or Crohn's disease, or a healthy co-twin of an affected twin (not recorded which). The material sequenced was blood. The CDR3 sequence: CSAADYTDTQYF.